What follows are 20 T cell receptor beta chains derived from one specimen sequenced in a study of sequential checkpoint blockade in melanoma. Repertoires were generated with immunoSEQ multiplex PCR, while TCRdb's copy carries only in-frame clones and drops some. This sample carries more than 8,000 clones, about 60% of them seen once, and the ten largest clones take roughly 40%. Treatment meaning: randomized to nivolumab then ipilimumab (arm A) or the reverse (arm B). Source: CD8+ T cells sorted from blood (inferred from file names), taken from a patient given nivolumab and ipilimumab in sequence. The receptors shown here come from a human donor with melanoma.

CDR3 sequence reads: CASSRTGGAYNEQFF. The CDR3, as DNA: TGTGCCAGCAGCCGTACGGGGGGGGCCTACAATGAGCAGTTCTTC. This chain links TRBV7-6 with TRBJ2-1, with 8 bases matching TRBD2. V lost 5 bases, J lost 2 bases, and 5 bases stayed unmatched. The CDR3 length is 15 residues. Germline V gene data show CDR1 as SGHVS and CDR2 as FNYEAQ.

Here the CDR3 DNA reads TGTGCCAGCAGCCCGAGCGGGGACCCTACTGCCTATGAGCAGTTCTTC. Amino acids: CASSPSGDPTAYEQFF. The chain combines TRBV9 with TRBJ2-1, with TRBD2 matching 7 bases. The trim removed 4 bases at V and 8 bases at J, leaving 15 bases unmatched. This CDR3 contains 16 residues. CDR1 SGDLS and CDR2 YYNGEE come from the germline V gene.

The rearrangement links TRBV10-1 to TRBJ2-1; 7 nucleotides line up with TRBD2. The germline V gene has CDR1 WNHNN and CDR2 SYGVQD (reference sequence). CDR3 length equals 13 residues. Trimming at V came to 4 bases and at J to 10 bases, leaving 7 bases not matched to a gene. CDR3 nucleotide sequence: TGCGCCAGCAGTGGCGGAGAAGCGGGAGAGCAGTTCTTC. Its translation: CASSGGEAGEQFF.

The chain recombines TRBV5-1 with TRBJ2-3, with a tentative D call TRBD2 (6 bases). The CDR3 has 15 residues. Trimming shortened V by 0 bases and J by 0 bases, and 8 bases separated the two germline ends. Germline lookup yields CDR1 SGHRS and CDR2 YFSETQ. The DNA of the CDR3 is TGCGCCAGCAGCTTGGGGCTAGCGAGCACAGATACGCAGTATTTT. This sequence encodes CASSLGLASTDTQYF.

This clone ranks as medium-sized (0.01 to 0.1%). The rearrangement joins TRBV19 to TRBJ2-5; 13 nucleotides line up with TRBD2. CDR1 LNHDA and CDR2 SQIVND come from the germline V gene (reference sequence). V trimming: 5 bases; J trimming: 4 bases; junction bases outside the gene matches: 16. The CDR3 sequence is 19 residues long. For the CDR3, the DNA is TGTGCCAGTAGTTTCGGACTAGCGGGGGCCAACCAATTTCGAGAGACCCAGTACTTC. It is translated as CASSFGLAGANQFRETQYF.

By share, this clone ranks as medium-sized. V and J are TRBV19 and TRBJ2-1; 7 positions agree with TRBD2. The CDR3 length is 13 residues. Looked up from germline, CDR1 is LNHDA and CDR2 is SQIVND (reference sequence). V gave up 1 base and J gave up 9 bases; unmatched junction bases: 3. DNA of the CDR3: TGTGCCAGTAGTATAGGGGAGGGTTTTGAGCAGTTCTTC. It codes for CASSIGEGFEQFF.

This clone showed up just a few times. This rearrangement joins TRBV5-5 to TRBJ1-4; 7 nucleotides align to TRBD1. CDR3 length: 15 amino acids. Germline loops: CDR1 SGHKS, CDR2 YYEKEE (reference sequence). V gave up 1 base and J gave up 4 bases; unmatched junction bases: 4. CDR3 protein: CASSLNRDSNEKLFF. The CDR3 DNA follows: TGTGCCAGCAGCTTGAACCGGGACAGTAATGAAAAACTGTTTTTT.

The V call is TRBV4-1, the J call TRBJ2-1, with D hard to call. CDR3 size: 14 residues. Germline CDR1 reads MGHRA; CDR2 reads YSYEKL. Trimming took 1 base from V and 8 from J, leaving 12 bases between them. The CDR3 sequence: CASSQVSPSHEQFF. Written as DNA, the CDR3 is TGCGCCAGCAGCCAAGTTTCTCCGTCCCATGAGCAGTTCTTC.

This chain connects TRBV27 to TRBJ2-5; D gene uncertain. The germline gives CDR1 MNHEY, CDR2 SMNVEV (reference sequence). Trimming shortened V by 0 bases and J by 4 bases, and 12 bases separated the two germline ends. This CDR3 has 15 residues. The CDR3 DNA reads TGTGCCAGCAGTTTATCGTACACGTCGGGAGAGACCCAGTACTTC. Amino acid sequence: CASSLSYTSGETQYF.

The CDR3 bases are TGTGCCAGCAGTTACGAGTACAGGGACTATGGCTACACCTTC. Translated, it gives CASSYEYRDYGYTF. The chain links TRBV6-6 to TRBJ1-2, with D possibly being TRBD1 (6 bases). Per the germline V gene, CDR1 is MNHNY and CDR2 is SVGAGI (reference sequence). This CDR3 has 14 residues. Trimming shortened V by 2 bases and J by 3 bases, and 10 bases separated the two germline ends.

This clone was counted a single time. Here the CDR3 reads CTSSPHTSGTRGQYF. DNA for the CDR3: TGCACCAGCAGCCCTCACACTAGCGGGACTCGGGGGCAGTACTTC. This sequence joins TRBV1 and TRBJ2-7; TRBD2 is the table's D call, not checked against the DNA. TRBV1 counts as a pseudogene. This CDR3 is built from 15 residues.

The chain joins TRBV4-3 to TRBJ2-7; maybe TRBD1 (5 bases). The CDR3 length is 14 residues. Looked up from germline, CDR1 is LGHNA and CDR2 is YSLEER. Trimming stripped 1 base from V and 6 bases from J, with 13 bases between. CDR3 DNA: TGCGCCAGCAGCCAAGGAGTCCAGGGTTGCGAGCAGTACTTC. Its protein product is CASSQGVQGCEQYF.

The chain uses TRBV27 and TRBJ2-7; 9 bases map to TRBD1. The germline CDR1 and CDR2 sequences are MNHEY and SMNVEV (reference sequence). V shed 1 base, J shed 3 bases, and the junction held 4 bases outside the gene matches. CDR3 size: 15 residues. The CDR3 DNA reads as TGTGCCAGCAGTTTATTATCGGACAGGGGCTACGAGCAGTACTTC. Translating it yields CASSLLSDRGYEQYF.

This chain joins TRBV7-3 and TRBJ2-1, with 9 positions matching TRBD1. Germline V gives CDR1 SGHTA, CDR2 FQGTGA. This CDR3 is built from 15 residues. Trimming at V came to 5 bases and at J to 1 base, leaving 3 bases not matched to a gene. For the CDR3, the DNA is TGTGCCAGCAGCGGGGACAGGGAATCCTACAATGAGCAGTTCTTC. Translating gives CASSGDRESYNEQFF.

This chain links TRBV29-1 with TRBJ1-2; D perhaps matches TRBD1 (5 bases). Germline V gene sequence: CDR1 SQVTM, CDR2 ANQGSEA. The length of the CDR3 is 13 residues. Trimming removed 1 base at V and 3 bases at J, with 9 bases between. For the CDR3, the DNA is TGCAGCGTTGAAGTGCGGGACTACTATGGCTACACCTTC. Its translation: CSVEVRDYYGYTF.

CDR3 in amino acids: CASSSNWAQPQHF. DNA for the CDR3: TGTGCCAGCAGTTCGAATTGGGCCCAGCCCCAGCATTTT. The genes are TRBV27 and TRBJ1-5; D gene unclear. This CDR3 has 13 residues. Germline V gives CDR1 MNHEY, CDR2 SMNVEV (reference sequence). Trimming took off 4 bases at V and 7 bases at J, with 11 bases between the two ends.

This sequence joins TRBV7-9 and TRBJ2-5; TRBD1 aligns across 8 bases. The junction had 8 bases not matched to a gene; V was cut back by 8 bases and J by 3 bases. The CDR3 has 14 residues. Looked up from germline, CDR1 is SEHNR and CDR2 is FQNEAQ (reference sequence). The CDR3 coding sequence is TGTGCCAGCCGGGCGGACAGGGCGAAAGAGACCCAGTACTTC. This sequence encodes CASRADRAKETQYF.

The chain is built from TRBV27 and TRBJ2-2; no reliable D call. The CDR3 sequence is 13 residues long. Per the germline V gene, CDR1 is MNHEY and CDR2 is SMNVEV (reference sequence). The V end lost 5 bases, the J end lost 2 bases, and 6 bases lay between the germline ends. In DNA form, the CDR3 reads TGTGCCAGCAGTCTCACAAACACCGGGGAGCTGTTTTTT. This codes for CASSLTNTGELFF.

This rearrangement joins TRBV14 to TRBJ2-1, with D maybe TRBD2 (5 bases). CDR3 size: 14 residues. CDR1 is SGHDN, CDR2 FVKESK, per germline. V lost 2 bases to trimming and J lost 9 bases, with 14 bases between them. CDR3 region: CASSQTEGLREQFF. The CDR3 DNA reads as TGTGCCAGCAGCCAAACAGAGGGTTTACGTGAGCAGTTCTTC.

The J gene is TRBJ2-3, the V gene TRBV4-3, with 10 bases matching TRBD2. With 4 bases clipped from V and 4 bases from J, the junction kept 5 bases outside the gene matches. The germline V gene encodes CDR1 LGHNA and CDR2 YSLEER. The CDR3 loop spans 15 amino acids. This CDR3 reads CASSPGTSEADTQYF. The CDR3 nucleotides read TGCGCCAGCAGCCCCGGGACTAGCGAGGCAGATACGCAGTATTTT.